This TCR beta chain was retrieved from a study of blood T cell repertoires in COVID-19. The overall study: The United States, Italy and Spain supplied acute and convalescent COVID-19 samples. T cells, B-cell-depleted T cells, or PBMCs supplied cDNA or gDNA.

Under the authors' procedure: Researchers report that nucleated cell counts were estimated from reference gene primer amplification. Measured with immunoSEQ multiplex PCR; TCRdb has only the in-frame clones, and not every one. V, J and clone size reflect that table, while D and trimming were determined from the DNA. Here the sample spans 250,000 to 300,000 clones, almost 90% being singletons. Seattle patient enrollment occurred during active infection, with longitudinal follow-up thereafter. The J segment lost 3 bases and the V segment lost 3 bases, leaving 7 bases of the junction unmatched. The CDR3 length is 15 residues.

The sequencing input was peripheral blood. This TCR came from a woman aged 55-69 years with COVID-19, enrolled during active disease. The chain uses TRBV5-3 and TRBJ2-7; the match to TRBD1 covers 9 bases. TRBV5-3 is sorted into the ORF group, with uncertain function. CDR3 residues: CARSYHRGRDYEQYF. The DNA for the CDR3 is TGTGCCAGAAGCTACCACAGGGGGCGCGACTACGAGCAGTACTTC.